The T cell receptor (beta chain) under discussion was sequenced for a study of OX40 agonist ivuxolimab in advanced cancers. Germline CDR1 and CDR2: LNHDA and SQIVND (reference sequence). CDR3 length: 18 amino acids. Between the trimmed V and J ends, which lost 7 bases and 4 bases, there was a span of 26 bases. Collection of blood occurred at baseline, at cycle 4 day 1, and at cycle 7 day 1. Clones were sequenced by immunoSEQ multiplex PCR, and TCRdb holds only the in-frame ones, with some missing. This repertoire shows around 49,000 clones, over 60% found once; its top ten account for over 7%. This chain connects TRBV19 to TRBJ1-5; no definite D call. Sequenced here: CD4+ or CD8+ T cells sorted from blood, sampled in a trial of the OX40 agonist ivuxolimab. This clonotype originated in an adult with an advanced solid tumor such as melanoma, head and neck, liver or kidney cancer. The CDR3 bases are TGTGCCAGTACCCCCTCGACCCGCATCAGTGGGAGTAATCAGCCCCAGCATTTT. Residues: CASTPSTRISGSNQPQHF.